Listed below are T cell receptor beta chains from one sample, sequenced in a study of blood T cell repertoires in COVID-19. Profiling relied on immunoSEQ multiplex PCR, and the TCRdb table lists in-frame clones only, not all of them. The data show 250,000 or so clones, over 80% seen once. The material sequenced was peripheral blood. These receptors came from a woman aged 35 to 49 who had recovered from COVID-19. CDR3s include the opening cysteine and the closing phenylalanine or tryptophan. D genes are given only for firm matches. A clone size is listed for some rows: how often the clone was seen (once, few, many), or a class if it is expanded.

CASSSGGGSSGANVLTF	TGTGCCAGCAGCTCGGGGGGCGGAAGCTCTGGGGCCAACGTCCTGACTTTC	.	TRBV5-4	.	TRBJ2-6
CASSLVPDRITDTQYF	TGTGCCAGCAGCTTAGTGCCGGACAGGATCACAGATACGCAGTATTTT	.	TRBV7-6	TRBD1	TRBJ2-3
CASRYRGLEYYGYTF	TGTGCCAGCAGATATAGGGGACTAGAATACTATGGCTACACCTTC	.	TRBV21-1	.	TRBJ1-2
CASSLFSGEKLFF	TGTGCCAGCAGCCTATTCTCCGGGGAAAAACTGTTTTTT	.	TRBV6-5	.	TRBJ1-4
CAWSDWGRSQETQYF	TGTGCCTGGAGCGACTGGGGCAGGAGCCAAGAGACCCAGTACTTC	.	TRBV30	.	TRBJ2-5
CASSILAGTLLNEQYF	TGTGCCAGTAGTATATTAGCCGGGACACTCTTGAACGAGCAGTACTTC	.	TRBV19	.	TRBJ2-7
CASSLWLAVNTGELFF	TGTGCCAGCAGCTTGTGGCTAGCGGTAAACACCGGGGAGCTGTTTTTT	.	TRBV5-8	TRBD2	TRBJ2-2
CASSLQGSTGELFF	TGCGCCAGCAGCTTACAGGGAAGCACCGGGGAGCTGTTTTTT	.	TRBV10-1	.	TRBJ2-2
CASRMGGRGETQYF	TGTGCCAGCAGGATGGGAGGGCGGGGGGAGACCCAGTACTTC	.	TRBV6-5	TRBD2	TRBJ2-5
CSASQGEKLFF	TGCAGTGCTAGCCAGGGTGAAAAACTGTTTTTT	.	TRBV20-1	.	TRBJ1-4
CASSLGGGQETQYF	TGTGCCAGCAGCTTGGGCGGGGGCCAAGAGACCCAGTACTTC	once	TRBV5-4	TRBD2	TRBJ2-5
CASSQVSTTFYNSPLHF	TGCGCCAGCAGCCAAGTTTCCACCACTTTCTATAATTCACCCCTCCACTTT	few	TRBV4-1	.	TRBJ1-6
CASSQAGDSYNEQFF	TGTGCCAGCAGCCAAGCGGGGGACTCCTACAATGAGCAGTTCTTC	.	TRBV9	TRBD2	TRBJ2-1
CASSDGTSGIAGANVLTF	TGTGCCAGCAGCGATGGGACTAGCGGGATCGCTGGGGCCAACGTCCTGACTTTC	once	TRBV9	TRBD2	TRBJ2-6
CASSRRVPARHEQFF	TGTGCCAGCAGCCGTCGGGTCCCCGCCCGCCATGAGCAGTTCTTC	.	TRBV2	.	TRBJ2-1
CASSPTLRGEQFF	TGTGCCAGCAGCCCCACTTTACGGGGTGAGCAGTTCTTC	.	TRBV12-3/TRBV12-4	.	TRBJ2-1
CASSGGDMNTEAFF	TGTGCCAGCAGCGGCGGTGATATGAACACTGAAGCTTTCTTT	.	TRBV9	.	TRBJ1-1